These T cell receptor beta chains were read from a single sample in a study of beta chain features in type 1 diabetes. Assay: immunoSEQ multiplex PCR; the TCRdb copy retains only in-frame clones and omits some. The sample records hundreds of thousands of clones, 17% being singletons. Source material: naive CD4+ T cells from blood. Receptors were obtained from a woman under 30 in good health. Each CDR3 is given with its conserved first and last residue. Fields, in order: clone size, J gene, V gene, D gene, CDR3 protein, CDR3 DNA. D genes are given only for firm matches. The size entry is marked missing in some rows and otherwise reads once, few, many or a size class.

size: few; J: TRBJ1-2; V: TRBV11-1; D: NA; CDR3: CASSLKVGYGYTF; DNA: TGTGCCAGCAGCTTGAAGGTCGGGTATGGCTACACCTTC
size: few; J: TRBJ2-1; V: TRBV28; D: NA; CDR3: CASSLPVGLTYNEQFF; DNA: TGTGCCAGCAGTTTGCCCGTCGGCTTAACCTACAATGAGCAGTTCTTC
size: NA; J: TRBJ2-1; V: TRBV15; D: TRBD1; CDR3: CATSRLGTGRNEQFF; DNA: TGTGCCACCAGCAGACTCGGGACAGGGAGAAATGAGCAGTTCTTC
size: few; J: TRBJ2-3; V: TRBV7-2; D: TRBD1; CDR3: CASSARGQGTPDTQYF; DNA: TGTGCCAGCAGCGCTAGGGGACAGGGGACGCCAGATACGCAGTATTTT
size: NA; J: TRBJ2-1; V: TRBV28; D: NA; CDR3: CASSTTPQREQFF; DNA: TGTGCCAGCAGTACAACCCCTCAGCGGGAGCAGTTCTTC
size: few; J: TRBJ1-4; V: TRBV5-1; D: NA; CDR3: CASSSGATNEKLFF; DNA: TGCGCCAGCAGCTCGGGGGCGACCAATGAAAAACTGTTTTTT
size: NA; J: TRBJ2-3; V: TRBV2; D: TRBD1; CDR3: CASSPWTGTDTQYF; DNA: TGTGCCAGCAGTCCATGGACAGGTACAGATACGCAGTATTTT
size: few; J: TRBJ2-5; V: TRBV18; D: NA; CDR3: CASSPTRETQYF; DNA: TGTGCCAGCTCACCTACTCGAGAGACCCAGTACTTC
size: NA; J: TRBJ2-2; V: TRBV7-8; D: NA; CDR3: CASSRDSTKVFF; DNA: TGTGCCAGCAGCCGGGACTCCACGAAGGTGTTTTTT
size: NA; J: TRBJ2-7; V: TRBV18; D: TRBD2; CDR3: CASSPTGGNEQYF; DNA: TGTGCCAGCTCACCCACGGGGGGTAACGAGCAGTACTTC
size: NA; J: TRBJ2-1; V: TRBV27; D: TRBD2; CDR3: CASSLEPPGLAGASYNEQFF; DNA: TGTGCCAGCAGTTTAGAGCCCCCCGGACTAGCGGGAGCTAGCTACAATGAGCAGTTCTTC
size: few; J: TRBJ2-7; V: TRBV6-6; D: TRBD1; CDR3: CASRPTGGIYEQYF; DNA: TGTGCCAGCAGACCCACAGGGGGCATTTACGAGCAGTACTTC
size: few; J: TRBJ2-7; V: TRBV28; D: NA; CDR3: CASSQYYEQYF; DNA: TGTGCCAGCAGTCAGTACTACGAGCAGTACTTC
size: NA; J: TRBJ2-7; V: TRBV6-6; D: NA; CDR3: CATSRDQSYEQYF; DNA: TGTGCCACCTCCCGGGACCAATCCTACGAGCAGTACTTC
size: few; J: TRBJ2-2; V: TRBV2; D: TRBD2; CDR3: CASSRTSGSSAGELFF; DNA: TGTGCCAGCAGCAGGACTAGCGGGAGTAGCGCCGGGGAGCTGTTTTTT
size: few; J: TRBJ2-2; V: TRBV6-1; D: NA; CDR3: CASSPMVLLGGELFF; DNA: TGTGCCAGCAGCCCTATGGTTCTGTTGGGCGGGGAGCTGTTTTTT
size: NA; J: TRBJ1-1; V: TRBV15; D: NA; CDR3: CAIRRGELMNTEAFF; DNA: TGTGCCATAAGAAGGGGGGAACTCATGAACACTGAAGCTTTCTTT
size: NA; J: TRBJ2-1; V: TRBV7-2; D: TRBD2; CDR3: CASSLALAGGRYEQFF; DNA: TGTGCCAGCAGCTTAGCGCTAGCGGGAGGGAGATATGAGCAGTTCTTC
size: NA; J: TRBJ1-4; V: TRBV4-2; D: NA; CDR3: CANSQVLGTNEKLFF; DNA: TGTGCCAACAGCCAAGTACTAGGAACTAATGAAAAACTGTTTTTT
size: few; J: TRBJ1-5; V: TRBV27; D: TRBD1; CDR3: CASSARATGQNQPQHF; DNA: TGTGCCAGCAGTGCCCGGGCGACAGGGCAGAATCAGCCCCAGCATTTT
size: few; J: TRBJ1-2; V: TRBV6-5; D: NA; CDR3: CASRLQGQSNYGYTF; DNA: TGTGCCAGCAGACTTCAGGGGCAGTCCAACTATGGCTACACCTTC
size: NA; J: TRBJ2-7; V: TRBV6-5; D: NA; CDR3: CASSYGTSSYEQYF; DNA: TGTGCCAGCAGTTACGGGACTTCGTCCTACGAGCAGTACTTC